This T cell receptor (beta chain) came from a study of blood T cell repertoires in COVID-19. Overall study context: The United States, Italy and Spain supplied acute and convalescent COVID-19 samples. PBMCs, B-cell-depleted T cells, or T cells provided the cDNA or gDNA that made up the material.

Note on this clone: Additional DNA sequences in this sample encode the identical CDR3.

This CDR3 is 13 amino acids long. J lost 7 bases, V lost 0 bases, and 3 bases had no gene match. Per the original methods: Amplification from reference gene primers served as the basis for estimated nucleated cell counts. The table came from immunoSEQ multiplex PCR; TCRdb's copy has only in-frame clones and leaves some out. Clone size and the V and J calls come from that table; the DNA yielded D and trimming. The table lists roughly 200,000 clones, 75% to 85% of them singletons. This clonotype was obtained from a human donor in a cohort sampled during active COVID-19. Sequenced material: peripheral blood. This sequence joins TRBV12-3 or TRBV12-4 and TRBJ2-7, with 7 positions matching TRBD1. CDR3 region: CASSLARGSEQYF. CDR3 coding DNA: TGTGCCAGCAGTTTAGCCAGGGGGTCGGAGCAGTACTTC.